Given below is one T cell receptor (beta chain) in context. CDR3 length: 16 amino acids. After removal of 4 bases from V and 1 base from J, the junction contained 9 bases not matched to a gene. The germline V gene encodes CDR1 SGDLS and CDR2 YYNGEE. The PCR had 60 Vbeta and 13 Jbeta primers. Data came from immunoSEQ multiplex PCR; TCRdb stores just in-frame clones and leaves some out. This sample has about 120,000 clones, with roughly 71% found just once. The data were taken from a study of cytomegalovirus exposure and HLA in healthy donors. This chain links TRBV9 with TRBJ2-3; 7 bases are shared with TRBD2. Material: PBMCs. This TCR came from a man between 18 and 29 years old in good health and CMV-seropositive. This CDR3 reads CASSPKWGGGTDTQYF. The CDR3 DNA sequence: TGTGCCAGCAGCCCCAAGTGGGGGGGAGGCACAGATACGCAGTATTTT.